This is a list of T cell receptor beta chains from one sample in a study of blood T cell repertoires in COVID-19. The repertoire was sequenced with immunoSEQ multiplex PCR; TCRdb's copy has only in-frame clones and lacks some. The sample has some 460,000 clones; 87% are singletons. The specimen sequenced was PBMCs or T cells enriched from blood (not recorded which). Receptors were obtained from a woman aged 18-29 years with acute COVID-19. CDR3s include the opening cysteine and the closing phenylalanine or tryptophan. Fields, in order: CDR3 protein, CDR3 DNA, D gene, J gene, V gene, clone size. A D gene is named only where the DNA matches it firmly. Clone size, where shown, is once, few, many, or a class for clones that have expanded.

CDR3 protein: CATSDRGTGVRRDEQYF
CDR3 DNA: TGTGCCACCAGTGACCGGGGGACGGGAGTGAGGAGAGACGAGCAGTACTTC
D gene: -
J gene: TRBJ2-7
V gene: TRBV24-1
clone size: -

CDR3 protein: CASSSPTSGVGIGRNIQYF
CDR3 DNA: TGTGCCAGCAGTTCCCCGACTAGCGGGGTTGGAATAGGGAGAAACATTCAGTACTTC
D gene: TRBD2
J gene: TRBJ2-4
V gene: TRBV28
clone size: -

CDR3 protein: CASSPQMGGSLQETQYF
CDR3 DNA: TGTGCCAGCAGCCCCCAAATGGGCGGGAGTCTGCAAGAGACCCAGTACTTC
D gene: TRBD2
J gene: TRBJ2-5
V gene: TRBV9
clone size: -

CDR3 protein: CAISEDRSGNTIYF
CDR3 DNA: TGTGCCATCAGTGAGGACAGATCTGGAAACACCATATATTTT
D gene: -
J gene: TRBJ1-3
V gene: TRBV10-3
clone size: once

CDR3 protein: CSVEERGNYGYTF
CDR3 DNA: TGCAGCGTTGAAGAGCGAGGAAACTATGGCTACACCTTC
D gene: -
J gene: TRBJ1-2
V gene: TRBV29-1
clone size: -

CDR3 protein: CASSSREGYNEQFF
CDR3 DNA: TGTGCCAGCAGTTCGCGGGAGGGTTACAATGAGCAGTTCTTC
D gene: TRBD2
J gene: TRBJ2-1
V gene: TRBV27
clone size: -

CDR3 protein: CASSLVPPKAFF
CDR3 DNA: TGTGCCAGCAGCTTAGTCCCACCTAAAGCTTTCTTT
D gene: -
J gene: TRBJ1-1
V gene: TRBV7-2
clone size: -

CDR3 protein: CASGLDEVITGELFF
CDR3 DNA: TGTGCTAGTGGTTTGGACGAGGTGATCACCGGGGAGCTGTTTTTT
D gene: -
J gene: TRBJ2-2
V gene: TRBV12-5
clone size: once

CDR3 protein: CASSRQGAREKLFF
CDR3 DNA: TGTGCCAGTAGCAGACAGGGGGCGAGGGAAAAACTGTTTTTT
D gene: TRBD1
J gene: TRBJ1-4
V gene: TRBV19
clone size: -

CDR3 protein: CASSPGGSPLHF
CDR3 DNA: TGTGCCAGCAGCCCAGGGGGTTCACCCCTCCACTTT
D gene: TRBD1
J gene: TRBJ1-6
V gene: TRBV7-9
clone size: -

CDR3 protein: CASSPRGSYNEQFF
CDR3 DNA: TGTGCCAGCAGCCCTCGGGGCTCCTACAATGAGCAGTTCTTC
D gene: -
J gene: TRBJ2-1
V gene: TRBV27
clone size: -

CDR3 protein: CASSPPDRGYEQYF
CDR3 DNA: TGTGCCAGCAGCCCCCCGGACAGGGGGTACGAGCAGTACTTC
D gene: TRBD1
J gene: TRBJ2-7
V gene: TRBV6-5
clone size: -

CDR3 protein: CASSLPRAGADTQYF
CDR3 DNA: TGTGCCAGTAGTCTCCCCCGGGCAGGGGCAGATACGCAGTATTTT
D gene: -
J gene: TRBJ2-3
V gene: TRBV19
clone size: -

CDR3 protein: CASSFRGRGLQFF
CDR3 DNA: TGTGCCAGCAGTTTTAGGGGTCGGGGACTTCAGTTCTTC
D gene: -
J gene: TRBJ2-1
V gene: TRBV12-3/TRBV12-4
clone size: -

CDR3 protein: CASSLDRGGSISYNEQFF
CDR3 DNA: TGCGCCAGCAGCCTGGACAGGGGAGGTTCGATCTCCTACAATGAGCAGTTCTTC
D gene: TRBD1
J gene: TRBJ2-1
V gene: TRBV5-1
clone size: -

CDR3 protein: CASSYSRGRTSLRTDTQYF
CDR3 DNA: TGTGCCAGCAGTTACTCGAGAGGGAGGACTAGCCTTCGCACAGATACGCAGTATTTT
D gene: TRBD2
J gene: TRBJ2-3
V gene: TRBV6-2/TRBV6-3
clone size: -

CDR3 protein: CASSHAVVGGNQPQHF
CDR3 DNA: TGCGCCAGCAGCCACGCTGTTGTTGGAGGCAATCAGCCCCAGCATTTT
D gene: -
J gene: TRBJ1-5
V gene: TRBV4-3
clone size: -

CDR3 protein: CASSLGYRTGSGYTF
CDR3 DNA: TGTGCCAGCAGTTTAGGATACCGGACAGGCTCTGGCTACACCTTC
D gene: TRBD1
J gene: TRBJ1-2
V gene: TRBV27
clone size: -

CDR3 protein: CASSYVTGANVLTF
CDR3 DNA: TGTGCCAGCAGTTATGTCACTGGGGCCAACGTCCTGACTTTC
D gene: -
J gene: TRBJ2-6
V gene: TRBV6-5
clone size: -

CDR3 protein: CAKEAGANVLTF
CDR3 DNA: TGTGCCAAGGAGGCTGGGGCCAACGTCCTGACTTTC
D gene: -
J gene: TRBJ2-6
V gene: TRBV30
clone size: once

CDR3 protein: CASSARGGASTDTQYF
CDR3 DNA: TGTGCCAGCAGTGCGCGCGGGGGGGCCAGCACAGATACGCAGTATTTT
D gene: TRBD2
J gene: TRBJ2-3
V gene: TRBV6-4
clone size: -

CDR3 protein: CAWSGGSYQPQHF
CDR3 DNA: TGTGCCTGGAGTGGGGGCAGTTATCAGCCCCAGCATTTT
D gene: -
J gene: TRBJ1-5
V gene: TRBV30
clone size: -

CDR3 protein: CASSPGIQPQHF
CDR3 DNA: TGTGCCAGCAGTCCAGGTATTCAGCCCCAGCATTTT
D gene: -
J gene: TRBJ1-5
V gene: TRBV12-3/TRBV12-4
clone size: -

CDR3 protein: CATSRDTPSGGYANTIYF
CDR3 DNA: TGTGCCACCAGCAGAGATACCCCAAGTGGCGGGTACGCTAACACCATATATTTT
D gene: -
J gene: TRBJ1-3
V gene: TRBV15
clone size: -

CDR3 protein: CASSDTAGAGGELFF
CDR3 DNA: TGTGCCAGCAGTGACACGGCAGGGGCCGGCGGGGAGCTGTTTTTT
D gene: -
J gene: TRBJ2-2
V gene: TRBV6-4
clone size: -

CDR3 protein: CASRDYSYEQYF
CDR3 DNA: TGTGCCAGCAGGGACTACTCCTACGAGCAGTACTTC
D gene: -
J gene: TRBJ2-7
V gene: TRBV6-5
clone size: -

CDR3 protein: CASSPGLEKQETQYF
CDR3 DNA: TGTGCCAGCAGCCCCGGACTAGAAAAGCAAGAGACCCAGTACTTC
D gene: TRBD2
J gene: TRBJ2-5
V gene: TRBV5-6
clone size: -

CDR3 protein: CASSVRVSFGETQYF
CDR3 DNA: TGTGCCAGCAGCGTCCGGGTGAGTTTTGGAGAGACCCAGTACTTC
D gene: -
J gene: TRBJ2-5
V gene: TRBV13
clone size: -

CDR3 protein: CASSQEDYNEQFF
CDR3 DNA: TGCGCCAGCAGCCAGGAGGACTACAATGAGCAGTTCTTC
D gene: -
J gene: TRBJ2-1
V gene: TRBV4-1
clone size: few

CDR3 protein: CASSEVSPMSSYNSPLHF
CDR3 DNA: TGTGCCAGCAGTGAAGTTTCCCCGATGAGCTCCTATAATTCACCCCTCCACTTT
D gene: -
J gene: TRBJ1-6
V gene: TRBV6-1
clone size: -

CDR3 protein: CASRTPGQAYNEQFF
CDR3 DNA: TGTGCCAGCAGGACCCCGGGACAGGCTTACAATGAGCAGTTCTTC
D gene: TRBD1
J gene: TRBJ2-1
V gene: TRBV2
clone size: -

CDR3 protein: CASSSLTGTEQFF
CDR3 DNA: TGTGCCAGCAGCTCCCTTACAGGGACTGAGCAGTTCTTC
D gene: -
J gene: TRBJ2-1
V gene: TRBV5-4
clone size: -

CDR3 protein: CASSWRTGTGNTGELFF
CDR3 DNA: TGTGCCAGCAGCTGGCGAACAGGGACCGGGAACACCGGGGAGCTGTTTTTT
D gene: -
J gene: TRBJ2-2
V gene: TRBV7-8
clone size: -

CDR3 protein: CASSVGDGGSYNEQFF
CDR3 DNA: TGTGCCAGCAGCGTAGGAGATGGGGGGTCCTACAATGAGCAGTTCTTC
D gene: -
J gene: TRBJ2-1
V gene: TRBV9
clone size: -

CDR3 protein: CSAEVRGGYTF
CDR3 DNA: TGCAGCGCCGAGGTCAGGGGTGGCTACACCTTC
D gene: -
J gene: TRBJ1-2
V gene: TRBV29-1
clone size: once

CDR3 protein: CASSSLGAREEQYF
CDR3 DNA: TGTGCCAGCAGCTCATTGGGGGCCCGGGAAGAGCAGTACTTC
D gene: -
J gene: TRBJ2-7
V gene: TRBV7-2
clone size: -

CDR3 protein: CAWSVGTGGRQPQHF
CDR3 DNA: TGTGCCTGGAGTGTCGGGACAGGGGGCCGTCAGCCCCAGCATTTT
D gene: TRBD1
J gene: TRBJ1-5
V gene: TRBV30
clone size: -

CDR3 protein: CASSWGAGSNEQFF
CDR3 DNA: TGTGCCAGCTCATGGGGAGCCGGGAGCAATGAGCAGTTCTTC
D gene: -
J gene: TRBJ2-1
V gene: TRBV5-4
clone size: -

CDR3 protein: CASRPNPGEMNTEAFF
CDR3 DNA: TGCGCCAGCAGACCCAACCCAGGGGAAATGAACACTGAAGCTTTCTTT
D gene: -
J gene: TRBJ1-1
V gene: TRBV23-1
clone size: -

CDR3 protein: CASSLEGGVLNTEAFF
CDR3 DNA: TGTGCCAGCAGCTTGGAAGGGGGCGTACTCAACACTGAAGCTTTCTTT
D gene: TRBD1
J gene: TRBJ1-1
V gene: TRBV5-4
clone size: -

CDR3 protein: CASSDRANEKLFF
CDR3 DNA: TGTGCCAGTAGTGACAGGGCTAATGAAAAACTGTTTTTT
D gene: TRBD1
J gene: TRBJ1-4
V gene: TRBV19
clone size: -

CDR3 protein: CASSLGPGTGEDEQYF
CDR3 DNA: TGTGCCAGCAGTTTAGGCCCCGGGACAGGGGAGGACGAGCAGTACTTC
D gene: TRBD1
J gene: TRBJ2-7
V gene: TRBV27
clone size: -

CDR3 protein: CSVLRTDYGYTF
CDR3 DNA: TGCAGCGTCCTTAGGACAGACTATGGCTACACCTTC
D gene: -
J gene: TRBJ1-2
V gene: TRBV29-1
clone size: -

CDR3 protein: CASSRQNREQFF
CDR3 DNA: TGTGCCAGCAGCCGACAAAACCGGGAGCAGTTCTTC
D gene: -
J gene: TRBJ2-1
V gene: TRBV3-1/TRBV3-2
clone size: -

CDR3 protein: CASSLRQGPTSYEQYF
CDR3 DNA: TGTGCCAGCAGCTTAAGACAGGGGCCTACCTCCTACGAGCAGTACTTC
D gene: TRBD1
J gene: TRBJ2-7
V gene: TRBV11-2
clone size: -

CDR3 protein: CASSLALGATGPKNEKLFF
CDR3 DNA: TGTGCCAGCAGCTTAGCGTTAGGGGCGACAGGGCCCAAGAATGAAAAACTGTTTTTT
D gene: TRBD1
J gene: TRBJ1-4
V gene: TRBV7-9
clone size: -

CDR3 protein: CASSYGNLYEQYF
CDR3 DNA: TGTGCCAGCAGTTACGGGAATCTTTACGAGCAGTACTTC
D gene: -
J gene: TRBJ2-7
V gene: TRBV28
clone size: -

CDR3 protein: CASSFLSYEQYF
CDR3 DNA: TGTGCCAGCAGTTTCCTCTCCTACGAGCAGTACTTC
D gene: -
J gene: TRBJ2-7
V gene: TRBV27
clone size: -

CDR3 protein: CASLPTGNTEAFF
CDR3 DNA: TGTGCCAGCCTCCCAACAGGGAACACTGAAGCTTTCTTT
D gene: -
J gene: TRBJ1-1
V gene: TRBV2
clone size: once

CDR3 protein: CASLRKGGNYNEQFF
CDR3 DNA: TGTGCCAGCCTACGGAAGGGCGGGAACTACAATGAGCAGTTCTTC
D gene: -
J gene: TRBJ2-1
V gene: TRBV19
clone size: -

CDR3 protein: CASSQGSGGTDTQYF
CDR3 DNA: TGTGCCAGCAGCCAAGGTAGCGGGGGCACAGATACGCAGTATTTT
D gene: TRBD2
J gene: TRBJ2-3
V gene: TRBV3-1/TRBV3-2
clone size: -

CDR3 protein: CASSPGQGYYEQFF
CDR3 DNA: TGTGCCAGCAGCCCGGGACAGGGGTACTATGAGCAGTTCTTC
D gene: TRBD1
J gene: TRBJ2-1
V gene: TRBV28
clone size: -

CDR3 protein: CASSDGGAGNTIYF
CDR3 DNA: TGTGCCAGCAGTGATGGAGGGGCTGGAAACACCATATATTTT
D gene: -
J gene: TRBJ1-3
V gene: TRBV2
clone size: -

CDR3 protein: CASSLDPRVTGANVLTF
CDR3 DNA: TGTGCCAGCAGTTTAGACCCCAGGGTAACTGGGGCCAACGTCCTGACTTTC
D gene: -
J gene: TRBJ2-6
V gene: TRBV27
clone size: -

CDR3 protein: CASSGQDLGYEQYF
CDR3 DNA: TGTGCCAGCAGTGGACAGGACCTTGGCTACGAGCAGTACTTC
D gene: -
J gene: TRBJ2-7
V gene: TRBV2
clone size: -

CDR3 protein: CASSFRLETGTYEQYF
CDR3 DNA: TGTGCCAGCAGCTTTCGGTTAGAGACAGGCACCTACGAGCAGTACTTC
D gene: -
J gene: TRBJ2-7
V gene: TRBV5-5
clone size: -

CDR3 protein: CASSGSSLDEQFF
CDR3 DNA: TGTGCCAGCAGCGGGTCCTCCCTGGATGAGCAGTTCTTC
D gene: -
J gene: TRBJ2-1
V gene: TRBV28
clone size: -

CDR3 protein: CASSLGAKASYNEQFF
CDR3 DNA: TGTGCCAGCAGCTTAGGAGCGAAAGCGTCCTACAATGAGCAGTTCTTC
D gene: -
J gene: TRBJ2-1
V gene: TRBV7-7
clone size: -

CDR3 protein: CASSQETVYGYTF
CDR3 DNA: TGTGCCAGCAGCCAAGAAACAGTCTATGGCTACACCTTC
D gene: -
J gene: TRBJ1-2
V gene: TRBV14
clone size: -

CDR3 protein: CATLGRASYNEQFF
CDR3 DNA: TGTGCCACCCTGGGGAGGGCCTCCTACAATGAGCAGTTCTTC
D gene: TRBD2
J gene: TRBJ2-1
V gene: TRBV19
clone size: -